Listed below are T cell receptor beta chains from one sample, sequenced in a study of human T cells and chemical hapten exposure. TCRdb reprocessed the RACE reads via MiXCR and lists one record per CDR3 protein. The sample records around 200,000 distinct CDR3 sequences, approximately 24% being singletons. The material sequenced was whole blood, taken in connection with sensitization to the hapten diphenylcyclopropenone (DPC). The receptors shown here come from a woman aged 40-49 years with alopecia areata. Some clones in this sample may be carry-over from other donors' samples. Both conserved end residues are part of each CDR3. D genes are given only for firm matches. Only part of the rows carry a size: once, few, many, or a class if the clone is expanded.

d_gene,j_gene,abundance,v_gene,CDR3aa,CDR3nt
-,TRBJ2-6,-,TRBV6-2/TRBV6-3,CASVGAGANVLTF,TGTGCCAGTGTGGGTGCTGGGGCCAACGTCCTGACTTTC
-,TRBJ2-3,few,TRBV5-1,CASSIGDPQNTQYF,TGCGCCAGCAGCATCGGGGACCCGCAGAATACGCAGTATTTT
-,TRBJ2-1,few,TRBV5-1,CASSFGQGISNEQFF,TGCGCCAGCAGCTTTGGGCAGGGGATCTCCAATGAGCAGTTCTTC
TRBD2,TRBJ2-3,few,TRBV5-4,CASSSGTSGLSDTQYF,TGTGCCAGCAGTTCCGGGACTAGCGGGCTCTCAGATACGCAGTATTTT
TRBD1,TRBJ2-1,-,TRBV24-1,CATSDSRTGLFREFF,TGTGCCACCAGTGATTCCCGGACAGGGCTCTTTCGTGAGTTCTTC
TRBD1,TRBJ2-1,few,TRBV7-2,CASSLGGQPNEQFF,TGTGCCAGCAGCTTAGGGGGACAGCCCAATGAGCAGTTCTTC
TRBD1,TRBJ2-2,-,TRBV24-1,CATSDDRDTGELFF,TGTGCCACCAGTGATGACAGGGACACCGGGGAGCTGTTTTTT
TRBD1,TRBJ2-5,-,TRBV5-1,CASSEATGVETQYF,TGCGCCAGCAGCGAGGCCACAGGGGTAGAGACCCAGTACTTC
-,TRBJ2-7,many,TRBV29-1,CSVGGANYEQYF,TGCAGCGTTGGGGGGGCGAACTACGAGCAGTACTTC
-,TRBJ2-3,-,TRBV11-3,CASSFRGPDTQYF,TGTGCCAGCAGCTTCAGGGGTCCAGATACGCAGTATTTT
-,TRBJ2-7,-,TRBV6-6,CASEGQQPKTYEQYF,TGTGCCAGCGAAGGACAGCAACCTAAGACCTACGAGCAGTACTTC
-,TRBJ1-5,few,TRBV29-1,CSVLDSSLSNQPQHF,TGCAGCGTCCTCGACAGTTCTCTTAGCAATCAGCCCCAGCATTTT
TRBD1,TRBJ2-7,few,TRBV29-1,CSVEGPGQGPYPIYEQYF,TGCAGCGTTGAAGGTCCGGGACAGGGCCCCTACCCAATCTACGAGCAGTACTTC
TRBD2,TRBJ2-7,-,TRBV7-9,CASSLAGTYEQYF,TGTGCCAGCAGTTTAGCGGGGACCTACGAGCAGTACTTC
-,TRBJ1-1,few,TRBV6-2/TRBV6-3,CAVTHGRGNTEAFF,TGTGCCGTAACTCACGGGAGAGGGAACACTGAAGCTTTCTTT
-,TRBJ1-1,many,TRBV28,CASSLYRFAFF,TGTGCCAGCAGTTTGTACCGGTTTGCTTTCTTT
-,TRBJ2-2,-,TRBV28,CASSLSGLNTGELFF,TGTGCCAGCAGTTTATCGGGACTGAACACCGGGGAGCTGTTTTTT
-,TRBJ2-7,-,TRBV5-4,CASSLDPMPPTEQYF,TGTGCCAGCAGCTTGGACCCTATGCCCCCCACAGAGCAGTACTTC
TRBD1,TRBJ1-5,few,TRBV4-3,CASSQEFAGGGGQPQHF,TGCGCCAGCAGCCAAGAGTTCGCAGGGGGCGGAGGACAGCCCCAGCATTTT
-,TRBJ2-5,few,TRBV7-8,CASSPVRLQETQYF,TGTGCCAGCTCCCCCGTCCGGCTTCAAGAGACCCAGTACTTC
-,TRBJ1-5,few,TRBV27,CASRRGGAYSNQPQHF,TGTGCCAGCAGGAGAGGGGGGGCCTATAGCAATCAGCCCCAGCATTTT
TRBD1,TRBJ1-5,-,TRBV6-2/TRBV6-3,CASSYSGGGNQPQHF,TGTGCCAGCAGTTACTCAGGGGGCGGAAATCAGCCCCAGCATTTT
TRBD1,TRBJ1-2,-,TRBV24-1,CATSDAGTGRSNYGYTF,TGTGCCACCAGTGATGCAGGGACAGGGAGAAGTAACTATGGCTACACCTTC
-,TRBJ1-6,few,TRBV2,CASRTQSSGSPLHF,TGTGCCAGCAGGACGCAGTCTTCGGGGTCACCCCTCCACTTT
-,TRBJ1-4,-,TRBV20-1,CSAIEATNEKLFF,TGCAGTGCTATAGAGGCAACTAATGAAAAACTGTTTTTT
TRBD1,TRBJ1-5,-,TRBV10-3,CAISPTGENQPQHF,TGTGCCATCAGCCCTACAGGGGAAAATCAGCCCCAGCATTTT
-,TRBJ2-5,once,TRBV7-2,CASSLVPETQYF,TGTGCCAGCAGCTTAGTTCCAGAGACCCAGTACTTC
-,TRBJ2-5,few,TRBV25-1,CASSGSRDWQETQYF,TGTGCCAGCAGTGGATCTAGGGACTGGCAAGAGACCCAGTACTTC
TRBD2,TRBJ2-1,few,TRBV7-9,CASRTSPGVEQFF,TGTGCCAGCCGGACTAGCCCGGGGGTTGAGCAGTTCTTC
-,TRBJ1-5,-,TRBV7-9,CASSPGLGQPQHF,TGTGCCAGCAGCCCCGGACTCGGGCAGCCCCAGCATTTT
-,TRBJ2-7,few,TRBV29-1,CSVDRGQSKEQYF,TGCAGCGTTGATAGGGGACAATCGAAAGAGCAGTACTTC
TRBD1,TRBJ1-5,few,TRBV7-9,CASSAGQGGPSNQPQHF,TGTGCCAGCAGCGCCGGACAGGGAGGACCGAGCAATCAGCCCCAGCATTTT
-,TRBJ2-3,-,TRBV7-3,CASSLGLAPDTQYF,TGTGCCAGCAGCTTAGGGCTAGCCCCAGATACGCAGTATTTT
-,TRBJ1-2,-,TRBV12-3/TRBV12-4,CAGSLSGIGYTF,TGTGCCGGCTCTCTCTCTGGTATCGGCTACACCTTC
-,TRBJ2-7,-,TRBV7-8,CASSLRRERSEQYF,TGTGCCAGCAGCTTACGGAGGGAACGAAGCGAGCAGTACTTC
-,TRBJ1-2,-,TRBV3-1,CASSQEGSDYGYTF,TGTGCCAGCAGCCAAGAGGGCAGCGATTATGGCTACACCTTC
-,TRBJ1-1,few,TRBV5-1,CASRGTEAFF,TGCGCCAGCAGGGGCACTGAAGCTTTCTTT
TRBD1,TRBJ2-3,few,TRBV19,CASSLTPRGQGAAQYF,TGTGCCAGTAGTCTCACCCCGCGGGGACAGGGGGCTGCGCAGTATTTT
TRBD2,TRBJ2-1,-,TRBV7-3,CASSSTSADNEQFF,TGTGCCAGCAGCTCGACTAGCGCGGACAATGAGCAGTTCTTC
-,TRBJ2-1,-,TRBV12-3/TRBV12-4,CASSFTPGAYNEQFF,TGTGCCAGCAGTTTTACCCCAGGAGCCTACAATGAGCAGTTCTTC
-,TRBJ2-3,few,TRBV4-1,CASSQDLSRYPTDTQYF,TGCGCCAGCAGCCAAGATTTGTCGCGGTACCCGACTGATACGCAGTATTTT
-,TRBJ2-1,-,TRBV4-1,CASSQSLRGLAEQFF,TGCGCCAGCAGCCAATCTCTGCGGGGGCTAGCTGAGCAGTTCTTC
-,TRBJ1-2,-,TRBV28,CASSLRQVYGYTF,TGTGCCAGCAGTTTACGGCAGGTCTATGGCTACACCTTC
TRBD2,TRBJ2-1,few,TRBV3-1,CASSQFLAGYNEQFF,TGTGCCAGCAGCCAATTCCTAGCGGGCTACAATGAGCAGTTCTTC
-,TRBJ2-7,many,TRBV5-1,CASSRSQGYEQYF,TGCGCCAGCAGCCGGTCACAGGGCTACGAGCAGTACTTC
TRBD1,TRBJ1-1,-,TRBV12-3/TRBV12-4,CASSFLAGGNTEAFF,TGTGCCAGCAGTTTCCTAGCAGGGGGGAACACTGAAGCTTTCTTT
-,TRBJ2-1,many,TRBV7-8,CASSFDPNEQFF,TGTGCCAGCAGCTTTGACCCTAATGAGCAGTTCTTC
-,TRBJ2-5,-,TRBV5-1,CASSSPRGKETQYF,TGCGCCAGCAGCTCACCCCGAGGGAAAGAGACCCAGTACTTC
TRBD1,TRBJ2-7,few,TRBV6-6,CASGGQVFEQYF,TGTGCCAGCGGAGGACAGGTGTTTGAGCAGTACTTC
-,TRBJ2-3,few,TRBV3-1,CASRKNTDTQYF,TGTGCCAGCAGGAAGAACACAGATACGCAGTATTTT
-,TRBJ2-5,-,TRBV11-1,CASSLSTNQETQYF,TGTGCCAGCAGCTTAAGTACCAACCAAGAGACCCAGTACTTC
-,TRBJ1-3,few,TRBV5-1,CASSLGTHDSGNTIYF,TGCGCCAGCAGCTTGGGGACGCACGACTCTGGAAACACCATATATTTT
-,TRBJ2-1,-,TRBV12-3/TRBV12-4,CASSLLGPEQFF,TGTGCCAGCAGTTTATTAGGGCCGGAGCAGTTCTTC
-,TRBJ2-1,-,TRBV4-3,CASSHFLAPSYNEQFF,TGCGCCAGCAGCCACTTTCTAGCGCCCTCCTACAATGAGCAGTTCTTC
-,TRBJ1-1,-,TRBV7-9,CASSPLRTEAFF,TGTGCCAGCAGCCCCCTGAGAACTGAAGCTTTCTTT
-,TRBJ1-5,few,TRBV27,CASSLIDGYQPQHF,TGTGCCAGCAGTTTAATCGACGGTTATCAGCCCCAGCATTTT
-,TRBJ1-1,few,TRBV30,CAWSGRLNTEAFF,TGTGCCTGGAGTGGGAGGCTGAACACTGAAGCTTTCTTT
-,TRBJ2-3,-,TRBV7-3,CASSLKGTADTQYF,TGTGCCAGCAGCTTAAAGGGGACGGCAGATACGCAGTATTTT
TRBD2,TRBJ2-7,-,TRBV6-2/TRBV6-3,CASSYTTSGITYEQYF,TGTGCCAGCAGTTACACGACTAGCGGGATAACCTACGAGCAGTACTTC
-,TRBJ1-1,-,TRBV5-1,CASSESRPDTEAFF,TGCGCCAGCAGCGAGTCTAGGCCGGACACTGAAGCTTTCTTT